A single sample gave rise to the 12 T cell receptor beta chains below, sequenced in a study of monozygotic twins with inflammatory bowel disease. With the 5' RACE reads reprocessed, TCRdb shows one record per CDR3 protein and no DNA. There are about 160,000 distinct CDR3 sequences in the sample, with roughly 2.6% held by the top ten. The sequencing sample was made of blood. All receptors come from a human donor with ulcerative colitis or Crohn's disease, or a healthy co-twin of an affected twin (not recorded which).

The rearrangement uses TRBV3-1 and TRBJ2-1; TCRdb lists TRBD1, though no DNA is available to test this call. The CDR3 runs 15 residues. Looked up from germline, CDR1 is LGHDT and CDR2 is YNNKEL (reference sequence). The CDR3: CASSQDVTGMGGQFF.

CDR3 in amino acids: CSADRGYGYTF. The rearrangement uses TRBV20-1 and TRBJ1-2; TCRdb names TRBD1, which stays unverified in the absence of DNA. The CDR3 consists of 11 residues. Germline CDR1 reads DFQATT; CDR2 reads SNEGSKA (reference sequence).

The V gene is TRBV19, the J gene TRBJ2-7. Per germline, CDR1 LNHDA and CDR2 SQIVND (reference sequence). The CDR3 consists of 15 residues. The CDR3 reads CASSLGLASSYEQYF. The full variable domain, completed using reference TRBV19 and TRBJ2-7, is DGGITQSPKYLFRKEGQNVTLSCEQNLNHDAMYWYRQDPGQGLRLIYYSQIVNDFQKGDIAEGYSVSREKKESFPLTVTSAQKNPTAFYLCASSLGLASSYEQYFGPGTRLTVT.

The chain employs TRBV7-8 and TRBJ2-2; the D call from TCRdb, TRBD1, cannot be confirmed without DNA. The CDR3 runs to 14 residues. CDR1 is SGHVS and CDR2 is FQNEAQ in the germline V gene. The CDR3 loop reads CASSPRRGTGELFF.

The chain carries TRBV20-1 and TRBJ2-1; TCRdb's D call of TRBD2 is untestable without DNA. This CDR3 is 14 amino acids long. Germline V CDR1 and CDR2: DFQATT, SNEGSKA (reference sequence). Here the CDR3 reads CSVRGVHSYNEQFF.

This chain connects TRBV9 to TRBJ1-1. There are 14 residues in the CDR3. Germline assignment: CDR1 SGDLS and CDR2 YYNGEE. The CDR3 region is CASSVVQKNTEAFF.

The genes are TRBV18 and TRBJ1-1; with no DNA, the TCRdb D assignment of TRBD1 cannot be verified. The CDR3 is 13 residues long. Germline CDR1 is KGHSH and CDR2 is LQKENI. CDR3 loop: CASSSWTGTEAFF.

The V call is TRBV5-1, the J call TRBJ2-2; TCRdb proposes TRBD2, but this gene call is untestable without DNA. The CDR3 runs to 15 residues. Germline CDR1 reads SGHRS; CDR2 reads YFSETQ. CDR3 sequence reads: CASSLAGKNTGELFF.

The chain carries TRBV28 and TRBJ2-7. CDR1 and CDR2 (germline): MDHEN, SYDVKM. The CDR3 sequence is 12 residues long. CDR3 in amino acids: CASSLTWYEQYF. Together with reference TRBV28 and TRBJ2-7, the CDR3 gives the full variable domain: DVKVTQSSRYLVKRTGEKVFLECVQDMDHENMFWYRQDPGLGLRLIYFSYDVKMKEKGDIPEGYSVSREKKERFSLILESASTNQTSMYLCASSLTWYEQYFGPGTRLTVT.

The chain recombines TRBV2 with TRBJ2-1; TCRdb picks TRBD2, but there is no DNA to check that call. This CDR3 spans 13 amino acids. Germline loops: CDR1 SNHLY, CDR2 FYNNEI. This chain's CDR3 is CASTIAGYNEQFF.

The V and J genes are TRBV20-1 and TRBJ1-1. Germline V CDR1 and CDR2: DFQATT, SNEGSKA (reference sequence). This CDR3 comprises 14 residues. This CDR3 is CSARVPEGNTEAFF.

The chain carries TRBV7-8 and TRBJ2-7; TCRdb's assignment of TRBD1 cannot be checked, as there is no DNA. The CDR3 sequence is 15 residues long. Per the germline V gene, CDR1 is SGHVS and CDR2 is FQNEAQ. The CDR3 loop is CASSLGGQGHYEQYF.